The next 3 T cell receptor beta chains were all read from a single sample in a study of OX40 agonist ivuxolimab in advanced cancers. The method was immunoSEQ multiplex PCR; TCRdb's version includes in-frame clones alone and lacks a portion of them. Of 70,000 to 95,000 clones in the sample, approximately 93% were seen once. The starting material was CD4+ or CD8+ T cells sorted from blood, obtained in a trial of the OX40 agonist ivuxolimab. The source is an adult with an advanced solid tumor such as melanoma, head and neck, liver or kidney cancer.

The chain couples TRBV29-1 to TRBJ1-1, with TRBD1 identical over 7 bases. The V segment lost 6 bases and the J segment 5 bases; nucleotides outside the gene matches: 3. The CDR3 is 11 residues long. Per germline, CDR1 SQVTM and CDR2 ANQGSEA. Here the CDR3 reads CSVARGTEAFF. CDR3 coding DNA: TGCAGCGTGGCCAGGGGGACTGAAGCTTTCTTT. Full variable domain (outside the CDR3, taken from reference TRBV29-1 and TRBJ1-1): SAVISQKPSRDICQRGTSLTIQCQVDSQVTMMFWYRQQPGQSLTLIATANQGSEATYESGFVIDKFPISRPNLTFSTLTVSNMSPEDSSIYLCSVARGTEAFFGQGTRLTVV.

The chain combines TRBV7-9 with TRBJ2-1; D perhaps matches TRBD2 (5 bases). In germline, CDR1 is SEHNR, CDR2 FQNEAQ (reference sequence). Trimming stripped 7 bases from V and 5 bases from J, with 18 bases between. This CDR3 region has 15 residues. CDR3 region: CASINYRGEDNEQFF. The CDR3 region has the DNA TGTGCCAGCATCAACTACCGGGGAGAGGACAATGAGCAGTTCTTC.

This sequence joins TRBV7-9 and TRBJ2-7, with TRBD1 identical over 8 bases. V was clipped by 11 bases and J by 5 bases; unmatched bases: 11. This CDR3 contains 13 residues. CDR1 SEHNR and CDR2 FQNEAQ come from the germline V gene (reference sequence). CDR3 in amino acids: CALRGTGRNEQYF. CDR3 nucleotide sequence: TGTGCCCTAAGGGGGACAGGTCGCAACGAGCAGTACTTC.